This T cell receptor (beta chain) was retrieved from a study of CD8 T cells in ankylosing spondylitis. TCRdb ran MiXCR on the 5' RACE reads and lists one entry per CDR3 protein. The sample holds roughly 200,000 distinct CDR3 sequences, about 13% seen once. Study results and caveats: Earlier authors reported some of these motif variants in reactive arthritis synovial fluid and blood.

In the case of this clonotype: The target antigen is unknown.

This CDR3 spans 14 amino acids. Trimming took off 2 bases at V and 1 base at J, with 12 bases between the two ends. Germline-derived CDR1 and CDR2 are DFQATT and SNEGSKA (reference sequence). This TCR was recovered from a male donor with ankylosing spondylitis or in good health (not recorded which). The V gene is TRBV20-1, the J gene TRBJ2-7; D might be TRBD2 (5 bases). The specimen was blood, either unsorted or a sorted T cell fraction (not recorded which). The CDR3 region has the DNA TGCAGTGCTAGACTAGGACTCGGTTCCTACGAGCAGTACTTC. Its translation is CSARLGLGSYEQYF.